Described below is a single TCR beta chain sequence and its context. Antigen: not known. The sample belongs to a study of cytomegalovirus exposure and HLA in healthy donors. Notes on the study in general: For cytomegalovirus status, the classifier reportedly gave diagnoses with high specificity and sensitivity. Donors belonging to an Asian-associated ancestry cluster reportedly showed fewer N-insertions in productive TCRs than the approximately 670-donor mean, according to what a later analysis found.

PCR used 60 Vbeta primers and 13 Jbeta primers. The assay was immunoSEQ multiplex PCR, and TCRdb's table has in-frame clones only and misses some. This repertoire shows more than 150,000 clones, about 80% found once; its top ten account for under 8%. Sequencing was carried out using PBMCs. This sequence was found in a woman between 50 and 59 years old in good health and CMV-seropositive.

CDR3 sequence reads: CASRERRNTEAFF. Here the CDR3 DNA reads TGTGCCAGCCGAGAGCGGAGGAACACTGAAGCTTTCTTT. The chain has TRBV6-1 and TRBJ1-1; D is unresolved. V lost 8 bases and J lost 1, with 11 bases in between. CDR3 size: 13 residues. Per the germline V gene, CDR1 is MNHNS and CDR2 is SASEGT.